This T cell receptor beta chain was found in a study of T cell repertoires in cytomegalovirus infection. Overall study: CMV infection together with matching HLA type was indicated by public TCR beta signatures. General study findings and limits: There were HLA-C-restricted CMV-specific TCR beta clonotypes dominating the ex vivo response. Cumulative frequency (of public TCR beta family members) identified carriers of CMV plus the relevant HLA.

V lost 2 bases and J 10 bases, leaving 11 bases between the germline ends. The CDR3 is 12 residues long. From germline, CDR1 is SGHTA and CDR2 FQGNSA. This clonotype was detected many times. Its antigen is still unknown. TCRdb passed the reads through MiXCR, listing each CDR3 protein once. Of 200,000 to 250,000 distinct CDR3 sequences listed, 6% to 8% were seen once; the top ten hold around 6.5%. This receptor was taken from a human donor in good health (CMV status not recorded). Some clones in this sample may be carry-over from other donors' samples. The genes are TRBV7-2 and TRBJ1-1, with D tentatively TRBD1 (5 bases). The material sequenced was PBMCs. The CDR3 coding sequence is TGTGCCAGCAGCTTATCGGACCAGGGAGCTTTCTTT. Residues: CASSLSDQGAFF.